This T cell receptor beta chain stems from a study of blood T cell repertoires in COVID-19. This clone came up once. The method was immunoSEQ multiplex PCR; TCRdb's version includes in-frame clones alone and lacks a portion of them. The table shows 150,000 to 200,000 clones, with around 85% occurring only once. CDR3 size: 16 residues. Germline V gene lookup returns CDR1 SNHLY and CDR2 FYNNEI. Trimming left V 2 bases short and J 2 bases short, with 13 bases between. The chain joins TRBV2 to TRBJ1-5, with D perhaps TRBD1 (5 bases). The receptor's source is a human donor in a cohort sampled during active COVID-19. Sequenced sample: peripheral blood. CDR3 bases: TGTGCCAGCAGTGAAAATAGGGGCACGGGCAATCAGCCCCAGCATTTT. Translating it yields CASSENRGTGNQPQHF.